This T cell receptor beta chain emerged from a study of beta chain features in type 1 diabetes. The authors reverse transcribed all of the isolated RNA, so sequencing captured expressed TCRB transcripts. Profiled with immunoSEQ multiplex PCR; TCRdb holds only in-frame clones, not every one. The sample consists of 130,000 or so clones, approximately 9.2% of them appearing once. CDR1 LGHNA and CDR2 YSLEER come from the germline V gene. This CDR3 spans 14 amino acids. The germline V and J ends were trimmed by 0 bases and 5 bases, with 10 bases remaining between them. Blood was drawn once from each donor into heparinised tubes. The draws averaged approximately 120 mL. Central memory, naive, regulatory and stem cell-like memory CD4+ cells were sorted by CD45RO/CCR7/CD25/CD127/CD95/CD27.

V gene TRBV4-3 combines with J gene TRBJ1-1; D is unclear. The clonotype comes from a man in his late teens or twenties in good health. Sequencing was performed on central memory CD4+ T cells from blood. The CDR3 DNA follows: TGCGCCAGCAGCCAAGACGGAGCTAAAACTGAAGCTTTCTTT. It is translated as CASSQDGAKTEAFF.